A selection of T cell receptor beta chains follows, all from one sample in a study of spatial heterogeneity in lung cancer. One entry per CDR3 protein results from TCRdb running MiXCR on the 5' RACE reads. The table lists around 20,000 distinct CDR3 sequences, over 7.5% of them singletons, with about a fifth in the top ten. The material sequenced was PBMCs, taken at follow-up. Receptor source: a male donor with early-stage non-small cell lung cancer. Both conserved end residues are part of each CDR3. Each record gives: D gene, CDR3 length, J gene, V gene, clone size, CDR3 protein, CDR3 DNA. A D gene is named only where the DNA matches it firmly. Some rows mark clone size as missing; the rest say once, few, many or name a class of expanded clone.

D: NA; length: 14; J: TRBJ2-5; V: TRBV7-8; size: NA; CDR3: CASSLEMGTETQYF; DNA: TGTGCCAGCAGCTTAGAGATGGGTACGGAGACCCAGTACTTC
D: NA; length: 14; J: TRBJ1-5; V: TRBV6-5; size: few; CDR3: CASSYAVSNQPQHF; DNA: TGTGCCAGCAGTTACGCGGTTAGCAATCAGCCCCAGCATTTT
D: NA; length: 15; J: TRBJ2-3; V: TRBV20-1; size: NA; CDR3: CRARVGHQGLDTQYF; DNA: TGCCGTGCTAGGGTGGGGCACCAGGGCCTTGATACGCAGTATTTT
D: NA; length: 13; J: TRBJ2-3; V: TRBV11-2; size: many; CDR3: CASSLVPTDTQYF; DNA: TGTGCCAGCAGCTTAGTCCCGACAGATACGCAGTATTTT
D: NA; length: 15; J: TRBJ2-1; V: TRBV2; size: few; CDR3: CASSEARGANNEQFF; DNA: TGTGCCAGCAGTGAGGCCCGAGGGGCTAACAATGAGCAGTTCTTC
D: TRBD1; length: 16; J: TRBJ2-2; V: TRBV5-5; size: many; CDR3: CASSVRDRVWTGELFF; DNA: TGTGCCAGCAGCGTCCGGGACAGGGTTTGGACCGGGGAGCTGTTTTTT
D: TRBD1; length: 15; J: TRBJ2-1; V: TRBV28; size: few; CDR3: CASSQTGIYYNEQFF; DNA: TGTGCCAGCAGTCAGACAGGGATATACTACAATGAGCAGTTCTTC
D: TRBD1; length: 19; J: TRBJ2-6; V: TRBV11-2; size: many; CDR3: CASSPPAGTAATGANVLTF; DNA: TGTGCCAGCAGCCCCCCCGCCGGGACAGCGGCTACGGGGGCCAACGTCCTGACTTTC
D: NA; length: 15; J: TRBJ1-1; V: TRBV11-2; size: NA; CDR3: CASSFDGASESEAFF; DNA: TGTGCCAGCAGCTTCGACGGGGCTTCGGAATCTGAAGCTTTCTTT
D: NA; length: 18; J: TRBJ2-6; V: TRBV5-1; size: NA; CDR3: CASSLSANVVRGANVLTF; DNA: TGCGCCAGCAGCTTATCTGCCAACGTGGTTCGTGGGGCCAACGTCCTGACTTTC
D: NA; length: 15; J: TRBJ2-7; V: TRBV6-2/TRBV6-3; size: many; CDR3: CASSYSAVDPYEQYF; DNA: TGTGCCAGCAGTTACTCGGCTGTGGACCCCTACGAGCAGTACTTC
D: NA; length: 14; J: TRBJ1-5; V: TRBV3-1; size: NA; CDR3: CASSPDGYNQPQHF; DNA: TGTGCCAGCAGCCCTGACGGGTACAATCAGCCCCAGCATTTT
D: TRBD2; length: 14; J: TRBJ2-7; V: TRBV20-1; size: NA; CDR3: CSAPGWRETGEQYF; DNA: TGCAGTGCCCCGGGCTGGCGGGAGACGGGGGAGCAGTACTTC
D: NA; length: 20; J: TRBJ1-5; V: TRBV9; size: many; CDR3: CASSPGFLLIEGVINQPQHF; DNA: TGTGCCAGCAGCCCAGGGTTTCTCCTAATAGAGGGAGTGATCAATCAGCCCCAGCATTTT
D: TRBD1; length: 15; J: TRBJ1-2; V: TRBV6-4; size: few; CDR3: CASSPSGQDAYGYTF; DNA: TGTGCCAGCAGTCCTTCGGGACAGGATGCCTATGGCTACACCTTC
D: TRBD1; length: 13; J: TRBJ2-1; V: TRBV30; size: few; CDR3: CAWDRGFDNEQFF; DNA: TGTGCCTGGGACAGGGGGTTTGATAATGAGCAGTTCTTC
D: TRBD2; length: 16; J: TRBJ2-7; V: TRBV12-3/TRBV12-4; size: NA; CDR3: CASSLASGGAFYEQYF; DNA: TGTGCCAGCAGTTTGGCTAGCGGGGGGGCGTTCTACGAGCAGTACTTC
D: NA; length: 11; J: TRBJ2-5; V: TRBV7-2; size: few; CDR3: CASTQGGTQYF; DNA: TGTGCCAGCACTCAGGGGGGGACCCAGTACTTC
D: NA; length: 13; J: TRBJ2-1; V: TRBV14; size: few; CDR3: CASRDGVYNEQFF; DNA: TGTGCCAGCAGGGACGGGGTTTACAATGAGCAGTTCTTC
D: TRBD1; length: 15; J: TRBJ1-6; V: TRBV7-9; size: few; CDR3: CASSLSGQGNSPLHF; DNA: TGTGCCAGCAGCTTATCGGGACAGGGAAATTCACCCCTCCACTTT
D: NA; length: 12; J: TRBJ1-6; V: TRBV28; size: medium-sized; CDR3: CASSPYDSPLHF; DNA: TGTGCCAGCAGTCCGTATGATTCACCCCTCCACTTT
D: NA; length: 17; J: TRBJ2-2; V: TRBV5-1; size: many; CDR3: CASSLRGSTGGTGELFF; DNA: TGCGCCAGCAGCTTGCGGGGCTCGACAGGAGGCACCGGGGAGCTGTTTTTT
D: NA; length: 16; J: TRBJ2-7; V: TRBV4-1; size: NA; CDR3: CASSQGGSRITYEQYF; DNA: TGCGCCAGCAGCCAAGGGGGGAGCAGGATAACCTACGAGCAGTACTTC
D: TRBD1; length: 22; J: TRBJ2-1; V: TRBV6-6; size: few; CDR3: CASSYSGSWDSLILSSYNEQFF; DNA: TGTGCCAGCAGTTACTCCGGGTCTTGGGACAGCCTAATTCTTTCCTCCTACAATGAGCAGTTCTTC
D: NA; length: 13; J: TRBJ1-1; V: TRBV29-1; size: many; CDR3: CSASGSGRAEAFF; DNA: TGCAGCGCCTCGGGGTCAGGGAGGGCTGAAGCTTTCTTT
D: NA; length: 14; J: TRBJ1-1; V: TRBV14; size: few; CDR3: CASSQPGFGAEAFF; DNA: TGTGCCAGCAGCCAGCCGGGATTTGGAGCTGAAGCTTTCTTT
D: NA; length: 16; J: TRBJ2-7; V: TRBV28; size: many; CDR3: CASSPPANRRSYEQYF; DNA: TGTGCCAGCAGTCCTCCGGCGAACAGGAGATCCTACGAGCAGTACTTC
D: TRBD1; length: 15; J: TRBJ2-5; V: TRBV19; size: many; CDR3: CASSIVRDRQETQYF; DNA: TGTGCCAGTAGTATAGTCCGGGACAGGCAAGAGACCCAGTACTTC
D: NA; length: 13; J: TRBJ2-7; V: TRBV28; size: many; CDR3: CASSAGTHYEQYF; DNA: TGTGCCAGCAGCGCCGGGACACACTACGAGCAGTACTTC
D: TRBD1; length: 16; J: TRBJ2-2; V: TRBV7-2; size: many; CDR3: CASSSGTGLNTGELFF; DNA: TGTGCCAGCAGCTCTGGGACAGGCTTGAACACCGGGGAGCTGTTTTTT
D: TRBD1; length: 16; J: TRBJ1-1; V: TRBV10-1; size: many; CDR3: CASSESQGQGNTEAFF; DNA: TGCGCCAGCAGTGAGTCGCAGGGACAGGGAAACACTGAAGCTTTCTTT
D: NA; length: 15; J: TRBJ2-4; V: TRBV29-1; size: many; CDR3: CSVGSVPSGKNIQYF; DNA: TGCAGCGTTGGGAGCGTCCCATCGGGCAAAAACATTCAGTACTTC
D: TRBD1; length: 16; J: TRBJ2-7; V: TRBV20-1; size: NA; CDR3: CSASAPGTGSSYEQYF; DNA: TGCAGTGCTAGTGCCCCTGGGACAGGGAGCTCCTACGAGCAGTACTTC
D: NA; length: 16; J: TRBJ1-6; V: TRBV20-1; size: few; CDR3: CSARPITISYNSPLHF; DNA: TGCAGTGCTAGGCCCATCACAATCTCCTATAATTCACCCCTCCACTTT
D: NA; length: 17; J: TRBJ1-5; V: TRBV24-1; size: few; CDR3: CATSDWRGRGSNQPQHF; DNA: TGTGCCACCAGTGATTGGAGGGGAAGGGGGAGCAATCAGCCCCAGCATTTT
D: NA; length: 14; J: TRBJ2-6; V: TRBV3-1; size: few; CDR3: CASSLVSGANVLTF; DNA: TGTGCCAGCAGCCTGGTATCTGGGGCCAACGTCCTGACTTTC
D: NA; length: 14; J: TRBJ2-7; V: TRBV7-8; size: NA; CDR3: CASSLAGFTYEQYF; DNA: TGTGCCAGCAGCTTAGCAGGGTTTACCTACGAGCAGTACTTC
D: NA; length: 14; J: TRBJ2-7; V: TRBV5-6; size: NA; CDR3: CVSSLGPRGVEQYF; DNA: TGTGTCAGCAGCTTGGGACCGCGCGGGGTCGAGCAGTACTTC
D: TRBD1; length: 14; J: TRBJ2-5; V: TRBV29-1; size: many; CDR3: CSVDGQGLGETQYF; DNA: TGCAGCGTTGACGGACAGGGGTTGGGAGAGACCCAGTACTTC
D: NA; length: 14; J: TRBJ1-1; V: TRBV5-1; size: NA; CDR3: CASSLQGPNTEAFF; DNA: TGCGCCAGCAGCTTGCAGGGGCCGAACACTGAAGCTTTCTTT
D: TRBD2; length: 16; J: TRBJ2-7; V: TRBV9; size: many; CDR3: CASSPSGGRGLYEQYF; DNA: TGTGCCAGCAGCCCCTCGGGGGGTCGAGGGTTATACGAGCAGTACTTC
D: NA; length: 13; J: TRBJ2-7; V: TRBV9; size: medium-sized; CDR3: CASSAAHKGEQYF; DNA: TGTGCCAGCAGCGCCGCCCACAAGGGCGAGCAGTACTTC
D: NA; length: 12; J: TRBJ1-5; V: TRBV19; size: many; CDR3: CASGLGQQPQHF; DNA: TGTGCCAGTGGCCTTGGACAGCAGCCCCAGCATTTT
D: NA; length: 14; J: TRBJ2-1; V: TRBV6-2/TRBV6-3; size: NA; CDR3: CASSKGRGYNEQFF; DNA: TGTGCCAGCAGCAAGGGACGAGGTTACAATGAGCAGTTCTTC
D: NA; length: 13; J: TRBJ2-3; V: TRBV28; size: few; CDR3: CASTKTGTDTQYF; DNA: TGTGCCAGCACTAAAACAGGCACAGATACGCAGTATTTT
D: NA; length: 11; J: TRBJ1-1; V: TRBV3-1; size: NA; CDR3: CASSQDGGAFF; DNA: TGTGCCAGCAGCCAAGACGGGGGGGCTTTCTTT
D: NA; length: 11; J: TRBJ2-3; V: TRBV10-1; size: NA; CDR3: CASSAADTQYF; DNA: TGCGCCAGCAGTGCGGCAGATACGCAGTATTTT
D: TRBD2; length: 14; J: TRBJ2-3; V: TRBV10-1; size: NA; CDR3: CASSPSRGLADQYF; DNA: TGCGCCAGCAGTCCCTCCCGGGGACTAGCGGACCAGTATTTT